The next 4 T cell receptor beta chains were all read from a single sample in a study of cytomegalovirus exposure and HLA in healthy donors. PCR employed 60 Vbeta and 13 Jbeta primers. Measured with immunoSEQ multiplex PCR; TCRdb has only the in-frame clones, and not every one. The sample records some 60,000 clones, about 69% being singletons. Sequencing used PBMCs. The receptors shown here come from a woman in her twenties or thirties in good health and CMV-seronegative.

The J gene is TRBJ2-7, the V gene TRBV5-1; 9 bases match TRBD2. Looked up from germline, CDR1 is SGHRS and CDR2 is YFSETQ. The CDR3 runs to 13 residues. J was trimmed by 1 base and V by 7 bases; bases with no gene match: 3. The CDR3 sequence: CASSSGISYEQYF. As DNA, the CDR3 is TGCGCCAGCTCTAGCGGGATATCCTACGAGCAGTACTTC.

CDR3 sequence: CASSMGTPYEQYF. For the CDR3, the DNA is TGTGCCAGTAGTATGGGCACACCCTACGAGCAGTACTTC. This rearrangement joins TRBV19 to TRBJ2-7; D not resolved. CDR1 and CDR2 (germline): LNHDA, SQIVND (reference sequence). The CDR3 loop spans 13 amino acids. The ends were cut back, 3 bases at V and 2 bases at J, with 8 bases in the middle.

CDR3: CASSESSGGREKLFF. The CDR3 nucleotides read TGTGCCAGCAGTGAATCGTCAGGGGGAAGGGAAAAACTGTTTTTT. The rearrangement uses TRBV25-1 and TRBJ1-4; TRBD1 matches at 7 bases. J was trimmed by 8 bases and V by 1 base; bases with no gene match: 7. The CDR3 covers 15 residues. CDR1 is MGHDK, CDR2 SYGVNS, per germline.

The chain has TRBV19 and TRBJ1-5, with a tentative D call TRBD1 (6 bases). The germline V and J ends were trimmed by 7 bases and 4 bases, with 17 bases remaining between them. The germline V gene has CDR1 LNHDA and CDR2 SQIVND (reference sequence). This CDR3 is 15 amino acids long. The chain's CDR3 is CASTTRGQGNQPQHF. The CDR3 coding sequence is TGTGCCAGTACCACGAGGGGACAAGGGAATCAGCCCCAGCATTTT. The full variable domain, rest sourced from reference TRBV19 and TRBJ1-5, is DGGITQSPKYLFRKEGQNVTLSCEQNLNHDAMYWYRQDPGQGLRLIYYSQIVNDFQKGDIAEGYSVSREKKESFPLTVTSAQKNPTAFYLCASTTRGQGNQPQHFGDGTRLSIL.